This T cell receptor beta chain is from a study of human T cells and chemical hapten exposure. Study context: From small differences in pooled library volume came most of the variation in per-sample TCR yields.

There are many counts of this clonotype. Antigen specificity is unknown. Study-level points and caveats: TCRs whose frequency exceeded 1 in 1000 remained the same following DPC sensitization.

During construction of the library, unique molecular identifiers were attached to individual cDNA molecules for quantitative, reproducible TCR counting. Under the authors' procedure: A per-sample median of around 91,000 TCRs was observed, with counts ranging from about 20,000 to 750,000. TCRdb called the RACE reads again in MiXCR, with one record for every CDR3 protein. The V and J calls and clone size are TCRdb's, not the authors'. The profile shows some 120,000 distinct CDR3 sequences, approximately 9.5% of them singletons. Time point noted: healthy volunteer bleed at 2 weeks. Unseparated into fractions, whole blood served as the source from which total RNA was extracted. V dropped 4 bases and J dropped 5; count of bases not matched to a gene: 20. The CDR3 has 21 residues. CDR1 is MGHDK, CDR2 SYGVNS, per germline.

The sample taken for sequencing was whole blood. The genes are TRBV25-1 and TRBJ2-3; 14 bases match TRBD2. The source of this sequence is a male donor in good health. Some clones in this sample may be carry-over from other donors' samples. The CDR3 loop reads CASSGSGQEGTSGSRIDTQYF. CDR3 bases: TGTGCCAGCAGTGGATCCGGACAGGAAGGGACTAGCGGGAGCCGAATAGATACGCAGTATTTT.